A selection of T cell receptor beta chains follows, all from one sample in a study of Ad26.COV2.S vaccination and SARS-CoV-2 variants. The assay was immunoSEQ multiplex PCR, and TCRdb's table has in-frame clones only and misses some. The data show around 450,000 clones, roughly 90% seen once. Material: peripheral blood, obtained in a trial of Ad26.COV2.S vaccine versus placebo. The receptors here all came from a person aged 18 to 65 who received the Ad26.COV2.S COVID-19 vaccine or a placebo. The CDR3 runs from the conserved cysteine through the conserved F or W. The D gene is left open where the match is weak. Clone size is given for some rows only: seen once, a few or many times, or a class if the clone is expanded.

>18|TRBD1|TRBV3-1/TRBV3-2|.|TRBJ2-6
TGTGCCAGCAGCCAAAGGGGGCCTCTGAGCTCTGGGGCCAACGTCCTGACTTTC
CASSQRGPLSSGANVLTF
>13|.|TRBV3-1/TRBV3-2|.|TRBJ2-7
TGTGCCAGCAGCCAAGAGGGAAGGTACGAGCAGTACTTC
CASSQEGRYEQYF
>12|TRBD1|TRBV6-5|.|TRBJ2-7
TGTGCCAGCGGTTACAGGGGGTACGAGCAGTACTTC
CASGYRGYEQYF
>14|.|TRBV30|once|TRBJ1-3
TGTGCCTGGGAAGCAGGGGCGGAAGGAAACACCATATATTTT
CAWEAGAEGNTIYF
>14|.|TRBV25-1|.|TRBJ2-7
TGTGCCAGCAGTGAAGGGTACCATACCTACGAGCAGTACTTC
CASSEGYHTYEQYF
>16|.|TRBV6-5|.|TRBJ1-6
TGTGCCAGCAGTTACTCGCCCGGGACCCCCAGTTCACCCCTCCACTTT
CASSYSPGTPSSPLHF
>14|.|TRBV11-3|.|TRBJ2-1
TGTGCCAGCAGCTTAGGCCGGGGGGCCAATGAGCAGTTCTTC
CASSLGRGANEQFF
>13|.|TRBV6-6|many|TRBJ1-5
TGTGCCAGCAGTTACGAGCAGAGGCAGCCCCAGCATTTT
CASSYEQRQPQHF
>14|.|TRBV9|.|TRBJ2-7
TGTGCCAGCAGCGTAGGGCTAGCGTGGGACGAGCAGTACTTC
CASSVGLAWDEQYF
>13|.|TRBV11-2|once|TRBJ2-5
TGTGCCAGCAGCACTTGGGGACAAGAGACCCAGTACTTC
CASSTWGQETQYF
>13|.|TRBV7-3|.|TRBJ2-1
TGTGCCAGCAGCTTAGTAGGGTGGGATGAGCAGTTCTTC
CASSLVGWDEQFF
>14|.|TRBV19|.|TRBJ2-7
TGTGCCAGTAGTATTCAAGAGTCATCCTACGAGCAGTACTTC
CASSIQESSYEQYF
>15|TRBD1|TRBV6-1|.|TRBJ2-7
TGTGCCAGCAGCAACCGACAGGGGCAATCCTACGAGCAGTACTTC
CASSNRQGQSYEQYF
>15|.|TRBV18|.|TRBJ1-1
TGTGCCAGCTCACCACCCCTGGGAGAGGGCACTGAAGCTTTCTTT
CASSPPLGEGTEAFF
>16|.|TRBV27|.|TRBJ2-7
TGTGCCAGCAGTTTGTTTCGATCGGACGGCCCTTACGAGCAGTACTTC
CASSLFRSDGPYEQYF
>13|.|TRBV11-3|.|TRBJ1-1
TGTGCCAGCAGCTTATTCAGCTACACTGAAGCTTTCTTT
CASSLFSYTEAFF
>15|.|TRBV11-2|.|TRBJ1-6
TGTGCCAGCAGCTTTGCAGGACAGCAAAATTCACCCCTCCACTTT
CASSFAGQQNSPLHF
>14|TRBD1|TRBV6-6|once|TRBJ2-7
TGTGCCAGCAGACCTACAGGGGGCGGGTACGAGCAGTACTTC
CASRPTGGGYEQYF
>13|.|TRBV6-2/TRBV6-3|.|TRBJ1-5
TGTGCCAGCAGTTACGAGGGAAGCCAGCCCCAGCATTTT
CASSYEGSQPQHF
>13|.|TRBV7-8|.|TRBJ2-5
TGTGCCAGCAGCCCCGGGCTACAAGAGACCCAGTACTTC
CASSPGLQETQYF
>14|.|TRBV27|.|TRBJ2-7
TGTGCCAGCAGTCTTGCAGCTGGAGTCTACGAGCAGTACTTC
CASSLAAGVYEQYF
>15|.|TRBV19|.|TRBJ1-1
TGTGCCAGTAGTATTGGACTGGGGATGAACACTGAAGCTTTCTTT
CASSIGLGMNTEAFF
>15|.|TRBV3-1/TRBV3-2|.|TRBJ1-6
TGTGCCAGCAGCCAAGGAGGGGGTCAGTACTCACCCCTCCACTTT
CASSQGGGQYSPLHF
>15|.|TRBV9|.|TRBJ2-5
TGTGCCAGCAGCGGCCCCCGAACGGGGCAAGAGACCCAGTACTTC
CASSGPRTGQETQYF
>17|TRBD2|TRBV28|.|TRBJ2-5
TGTGCCAGCACCCCAACAGGACTAGTGAGGGGCCGGAAGACCCAGTACTTC
CASTPTGLVRGRKTQYF
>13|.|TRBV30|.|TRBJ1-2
TGTGCCTGGAGTGCAGGGGCGCAATTTGGCTACACCTTC
CAWSAGAQFGYTF
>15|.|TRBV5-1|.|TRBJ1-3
TGCGCCAGCAGCTTTTCCGGGAACTCTGGAAACACCATATATTTT
CASSFSGNSGNTIYF
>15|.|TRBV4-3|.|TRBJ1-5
TGCGCCAGCAGCCAAGATAGATCGGGGCATCAGCCCCAGCATTTT
CASSQDRSGHQPQHF
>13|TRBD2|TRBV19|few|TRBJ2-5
TGTGCCAGTAGTATGAGCGGGGCGGAGACCCAGTACTTC
CASSMSGAETQYF
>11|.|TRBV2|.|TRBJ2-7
TGTGCCAGCCTCAAAGGGGGCGAGCAGTACTTC
CASLKGGEQYF
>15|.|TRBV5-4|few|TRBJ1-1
TGTGCCAGCAGCTGGCCCCAAGGGGGGAACACTGAAGCTTTCTTT
CASSWPQGGNTEAFF
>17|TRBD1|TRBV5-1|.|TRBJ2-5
TGCGCCAGCAGCTTGGCCCTAGGGGGCACGTACCAAGAGACCCAGTACTTC
CASSLALGGTYQETQYF
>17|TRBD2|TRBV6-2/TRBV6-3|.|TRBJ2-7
TGTGCCAGCAGTTTCCTGAAGACTAGCGCCTTCTCCTACGAGCAGTACTTC
CASSFLKTSAFSYEQYF
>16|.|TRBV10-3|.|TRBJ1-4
TGTGCCATCAGTGACCCGGCGGGTTCAACTAATGAAAAACTGTTTTTT
CAISDPAGSTNEKLFF
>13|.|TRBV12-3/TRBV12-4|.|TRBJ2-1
TGTGCCAGCAGTCCTCCTTCACACAATGAGCAGTTCTTC
CASSPPSHNEQFF
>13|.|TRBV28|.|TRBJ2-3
TGTGCCAGCAGTTTGGGGGGCACAGATACGCAGTATTTT
CASSLGGTDTQYF
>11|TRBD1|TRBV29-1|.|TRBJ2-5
TGCAGTGGGGACAGGGGAGAGACCCAGTACTTC
CSGDRGETQYF
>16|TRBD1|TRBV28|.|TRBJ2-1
TGTGCCAGCAGTACCCTGAAACAGGGGGTAGGGTATGAGCAGTTCTTC
CASSTLKQGVGYEQFF
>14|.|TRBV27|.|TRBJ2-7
TGTGCCAGCAGTTCAACCCCCCAGGGCCACGAGCAGTACTTC
CASSSTPQGHEQYF
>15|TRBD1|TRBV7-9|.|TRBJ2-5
TGTGCCAGCAGCTTAGGGACAGGACCTCAAGAGACCCAGTACTTC
CASSLGTGPQETQYF
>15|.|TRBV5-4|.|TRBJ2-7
TGTGCCAGCAGCTCTGGGGGGATGGGAACCTACGAGCAGTACTTC
CASSSGGMGTYEQYF
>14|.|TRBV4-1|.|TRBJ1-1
TGCGCCAGCAGCCAAGTAGGCAGACACACTGAAGCTTTCTTT
CASSQVGRHTEAFF
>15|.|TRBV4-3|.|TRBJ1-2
TGCGCCAGCAGCCAAGATCATGAACCGACTTATGGCTACACCTTC
CASSQDHEPTYGYTF
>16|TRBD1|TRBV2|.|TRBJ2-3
TGTGCCAGCAGCCCCAGAGGACAGGGAGTCACAGATACGCAGTATTTT
CASSPRGQGVTDTQYF
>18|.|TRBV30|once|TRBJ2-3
TGTGCCTGGAGGGTGAGTCGATCCTTCGGACCGAGCACAGATACGCAGTATTTT
CAWRVSRSFGPSTDTQYF
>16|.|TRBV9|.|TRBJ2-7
TGTGCCAGCAGCGTAGGAGGGGACGGTACTACCTACGAGCAGTACTTC
CASSVGGDGTTYEQYF
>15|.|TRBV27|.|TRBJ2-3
TGTGCCAGCAGTCCCAGGGACCGGTACACAGATACGCAGTATTTT
CASSPRDRYTDTQYF
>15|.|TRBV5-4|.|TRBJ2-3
TGTGCCAGCAGCTTCATCGCCAGCTCGGGTGATACGCAGTATTTT
CASSFIASSGDTQYF
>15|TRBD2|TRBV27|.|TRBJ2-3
TGTGCCAGCAGTTCGCCCGGGACTATCACAGATACGCAGTATTTT
CASSSPGTITDTQYF
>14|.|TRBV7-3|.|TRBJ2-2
TGTGCCAGCAGGGACAGCCCGAACACCGGGGAGCTGTTTTTT
CASRDSPNTGELFF
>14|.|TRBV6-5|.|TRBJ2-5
TGTGCCAGCAGACGGGCGGTGACTCAAGAGACCCAGTACTTC
CASRRAVTQETQYF
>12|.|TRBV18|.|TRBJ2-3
TGTGCCAGCTCACCACAGCAGGATACGCAGTATTTT
CASSPQQDTQYF
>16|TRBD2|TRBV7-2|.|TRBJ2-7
TGTGCCAGCAGCGCGAGGACTAGCGGGGGGACCTACGAGCAGTACTTC
CASSARTSGGTYEQYF
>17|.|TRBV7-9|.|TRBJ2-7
TGTGCCAGCAGCTTAACCGGTAGTCTTGTGGTCACCGACGAGCAGTACTTC
CASSLTGSLVVTDEQYF
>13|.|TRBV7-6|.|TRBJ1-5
TGTGCCAGCAGCTCCCTACAGAATCAGCCCCAGCATTTT
CASSSLQNQPQHF
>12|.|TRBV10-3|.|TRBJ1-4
TGTGCCATCAGTGAGTCGAACGAAAAACTGTTTTTT
CAISESNEKLFF
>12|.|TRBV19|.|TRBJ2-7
TGTGCCAGTAGTATGGTGGACTACGAGCAGTACTTC
CASSMVDYEQYF
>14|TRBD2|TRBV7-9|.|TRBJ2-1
TGTGCCAGCAGCTTAGGACTAGCCCAGCAGGAGCAGTTCTTC
CASSLGLAQQEQFF
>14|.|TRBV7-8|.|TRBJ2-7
TGTGCCAGCAGCTTAGATCCCAGAACCTACGAGCAGTACTTC
CASSLDPRTYEQYF